This entry features one T cell receptor (beta chain) sequence. PCR employed 60 Vbeta and 13 Jbeta primers. Some clones are missing from TCRdb's copy, which holds only in-frame ones; the method was immunoSEQ multiplex PCR. The top ten hold 2.5% to 3.5% of the sample, which has about 170,000 clones, 77% seen once. This sample is part of a study of cytomegalovirus exposure and HLA in healthy donors. Germline V gene lookup returns CDR1 ENHRY and CDR2 SYGVKD. V was pared by 4 bases and J by 5 bases, with 4 bases of the junction left unmatched. This CDR3 is 13 amino acids long. The chain joins TRBV10-3 to TRBJ1-1; 7 nucleotides agree with TRBD1. Sequences were obtained from PBMCs. The clonotype originates from a female donor in good health and CMV-seronegative. In nucleotides, the CDR3 is TGTGCCATCAGTGGGGCAGGGGGGACTGAAGCTTTCTTT. This codes for CAISGAGGTEAFF.